The T cell receptor beta chain under discussion was sequenced for a study of spatial heterogeneity in lung cancer. Overall study: The study observed each unique TCR and UMI combination more than ten times on average in raw reads. Findings and limits, study-wide: Ubiquitous expanded tumor TCRs were observed in blood more at resection than follow-up.

Turning to this clonotype: The antigen is undetermined. Mismatch with germline at one junction end may stem from a read error.

From germline, CDR1 is SGHAT and CDR2 FQNNGV. This CDR3 spans 18 amino acids. Time point indicated: sample taken at primary tumor resection. Researchers sequenced whole RNA taken from tumor, nontumor lung or frozen PBMC without sorting. A total of over 70 untreated early-stage non-small cell lung cancer patients served as donors. On each TCR cDNA molecule, a unique molecular identifier was present. TCRdb analysed the 5' RACE reads with MiXCR anew, one entry per CDR3 protein. The repertoire includes approximately 81,000 distinct CDR3 sequences, around 12% of them detected once, and around 4.6% sits in the top ten.

The sequenced sample was PBMCs, obtained at surgery. The receptor's source is a male donor with early-stage non-small cell lung cancer. The V and J genes are TRBV11-2 and TRBJ2-3; 8 positions match TRBD2. The CDR3 spells CASRLEQGKRERLDTQYF. CDR3 DNA: TGTGCCAGCAGATTAGAACAGGGCAAGCGGGAGAGGTTAGATACGCAGTATTTT.